Reported below is one TCR beta chain. Measured with immunoSEQ multiplex PCR; TCRdb has only the in-frame clones, and not every one. In the table there are about 2 million clones, approximately 94% of which are singletons. The record originates from a study of shared clonotypes between healthy human individuals. CDR1 and CDR2 (germline): SGHKS, YYEKEE (reference sequence). This CDR3 has 20 amino acids. V lost 2 bases and J lost 7, with 31 bases in between. Naive CD8 cells comprised CD45RO-negative, CCR7-positively selected cells, excluding terminally differentiated effector memory CD45RA+ cells. The sample was naive CD8+ T cells sorted from blood. The receptor's source is a man aged 18 to 30 in good health. J is TRBJ2-1 and V is TRBV5-5; D may match TRBD1 or TRBD2 (6 bases each). CDR3 amino acids: CASSLVGGSRYAQSLNEQFF. Written as DNA, the CDR3 is TGTGCCAGCAGCTTAGTAGGGGGGAGCCGATATGCCCAGAGTTTGAATGAGCAGTTCTTC. Using reference TRBV5-5 and TRBJ2-1 for the parts outside the CDR3, the full variable domain is DAGVTQSPTHLIKTRGQQVTLRCSPISGHKSVSWYQQVLGQGPQFIFQYYEKEERGRGNFPDRFSARQFPNYSSELNVNALLLGDSALYLCASSLVGGSRYAQSLNEQFFGPGTRLTVL.